Given below is one T cell receptor beta chain in context. This clonotype has only a few counts. It lacks a known antigen. Base qualities are missing; no much larger clone stands one base away. The sample originates from a study of blood T cells in healthy people across ages (dated by TCRdb to about 2015). As for the study more broadly: In model experiments, template switching captured about one uniquely barcoded TCR beta cDNA molecule for every two T cells. Using deep sequencing normalized with unique cDNA molecular identifiers, the study measured how TCR beta repertoire diversity changes with age. Donors were grouped into four age groups: young (average approximately 16 years), middle-aged (about 38), aged (roughly 62) and long-lived (about 82). The study analyzed two additional independent replicas of 1 million unique cDNA reads from the same blood draw for two donors, one aged 18 to 30 and one aged 80 or older. Study-wide findings and limitations: Compared with the aged group, the long-lived group had more naive CD4+ T cells, fewer expanded clones and increased TCR diversity, suggesting age selection. Donor CMV infection status was unknown, potentially confounding age-related changes in expanded clonotypes. Observed TCR beta diversity per million T cells fell roughly linearly with age, and a significant reduction was already apparent by age around 36. Estimates of total diversity based on one million sequenced T cells were considered lower bounds and underestimates. A strong correlation was found between observed TCR beta diversity and the percentage of naive T cells measured by flow cytometry. Conclusive comparison of naive and antigen-experienced compartments was prevented by the profiling of bulk unsorted PBMCs.

Libraries were constructed by 5' RACE. The sequencer listed for this sample is Illumina HiSeq 2500. A second PCR of roughly 6 to 12 cycles was run with a J-beta primer mix and a sample-barcoded 5' primer. Each TCR beta cDNA molecule received a unique molecular identifier from a template-switch 5' adaptor carrying 12 random nucleotides. Each sample yielded at least 2.5 million CDR3-containing paired-end reads. First-strand cDNA was synthesized from all RNA with the Mint cDNA synthesis kit, primed by a TRBC-specific oligonucleotide. After uracil-DNA glycosylase treatment, a first 18-cycle PCR used universal primers M1SS and BC2_uni_R on all cDNA. Per the original workflow: Each sample was normalized by randomly selecting 1 million high-quality reads, each carrying a distinct molecular identifier. Reads sharing molecular identifiers were discarded rather than binned into consensus sequences. CDR3 identification, clonotype clustering and error correction used MiTCR with a Q25 quality threshold and the strictest error-elimination algorithm. A nonparametric unseen species model with Euler transformation was used to estimate a lower bound on total TCR beta diversity. TCRdb applied fastp at Q25 and MiXCR to the public reads, then kept only in-frame beta chains. Entries are consolidated by CDR3 protein sequence, retaining the most common genes and DNA. The V and J calls, along with clone size, are taken from TCRdb and not from the paper's own processing. In this sample the table shows about 510,000 distinct CDR3 sequences, around a quarter of which occur a single time. The top ten clones comprise approximately 3.6% of the sample.

The roughly 39 donors, aged roughly 6 to 95 years, were systemically healthy Caucasian individuals from Russia. Approximately 10 milliliters of peripheral blood were collected from each donor into EDTA-treated Vacutainer tubes. Ficoll-Paque density-gradient centrifugation was used to isolate PBMCs, with at least 6.5 million obtained per sample. Total RNA was extracted from PBMCs with Trizol reagent, with at least 5.5 micrograms obtained per sample. For every donor, an aliquot of PBMCs went through flow cytometry to measure the percentages of naive CD45RAhigh/CD27high T cells. CDR1 SNHLY and CDR2 FYNNEI were looked up in the germline V gene. From the cysteine up to the phenylalanine, the CDR3 has a length of 15 residues. Just CDR3 DNA is preserved here, 45 bases in frame from base 1. Trimming takes 7 bases from V and 0 bases from J, and the germline ends sit 15 bases apart. Separately, the same data were catalogued under a study of T cells of mothers and their children. The second source states: Nine systemically healthy Caucasian individuals served as donors, namely three mothers together with their six children. cDNA synthesis used all of the extracted RNA, with 1.5 ug of RNA in each 15 ul reaction. In the second PCR, the M1S primer introduced both the sample barcodes and 2-4 random nucleotides. Over 8 million TCR beta CDR3 reads came from each mother, compared with about 3 million reads from each child. In both related and unrelated pairs, thymic selection shapes the output of TCR recombination in a similar way, with inherited differences having only a minor effect. Related mother-child pairs always showed normalized repertoire overlap that was slightly higher than in unrelated mother-child pairs, though the difference was never significant. No persistent microchimeric T cell clones were found, with a detection sensitivity of 85 to 100 clones per million clonotypes. The study used deep NGS to compare TCR beta repertoires of mothers and children, seeking features distinguishing related mother-child pairs from unrelated individuals. The mean age was around 40 +/- 4 years for the mothers and around 10 +/- 4 years for the children. After adapter ligation with NEBNext reagents, the libraries were sequenced on Illumina HiSeq 2000 with 100+100 nt paired-end reads. To prevent cross-contamination, the mother and child libraries were prepared one month apart and sequenced in separate runs. For each donor, between roughly 500,000 and 2,200,000 distinct TCR beta clonotypes were identified. Naive TCR beta clonotypes were estimated from low-frequency clonotypes matched to each donor's FACS-determined naive share, without sorting.

The sample consisted of blood. The rearranged chain carries TRBV2 and TRBJ1-2, and possibly TRBD1, on 6 matching bases. This receptor was taken from a boy younger than 10 in good health. The DNA is TGTGCCAGCAACCTGGACAGTATTACTAACTATGGCTACACCTTC. This translates into CASNLDSITNYGYTF.